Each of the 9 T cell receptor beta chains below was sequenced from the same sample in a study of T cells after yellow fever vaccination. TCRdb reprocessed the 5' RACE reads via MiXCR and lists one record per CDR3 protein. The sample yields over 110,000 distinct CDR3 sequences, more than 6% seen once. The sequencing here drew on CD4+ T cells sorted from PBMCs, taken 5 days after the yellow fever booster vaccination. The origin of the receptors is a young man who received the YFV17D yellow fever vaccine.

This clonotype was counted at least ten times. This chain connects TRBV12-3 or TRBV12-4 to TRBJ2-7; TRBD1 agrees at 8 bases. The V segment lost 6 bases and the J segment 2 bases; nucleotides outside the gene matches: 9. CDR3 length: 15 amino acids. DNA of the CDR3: TGTGCCAGCAGCAACCGGGACAGGACAACCTACGAGCAGTACTTC. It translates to CASSNRDRTTYEQYF.

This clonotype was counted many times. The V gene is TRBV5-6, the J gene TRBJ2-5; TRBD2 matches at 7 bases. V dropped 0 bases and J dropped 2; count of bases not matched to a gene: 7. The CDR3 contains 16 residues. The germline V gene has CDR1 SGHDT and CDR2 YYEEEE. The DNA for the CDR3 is TGTGCCAGCAGCTTGGCCCCCACTAGCGAACAAGAGACCCAGTACTTC. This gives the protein CASSLAPTSEQETQYF.

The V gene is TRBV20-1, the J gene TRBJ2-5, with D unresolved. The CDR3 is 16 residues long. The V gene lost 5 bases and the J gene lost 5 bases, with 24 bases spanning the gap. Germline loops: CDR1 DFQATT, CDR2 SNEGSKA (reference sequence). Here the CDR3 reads CSAFQPSGKSFETQYF. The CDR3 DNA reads TGCAGTGCTTTCCAGCCTTCAGGAAAATCGTTCGAGACCCAGTACTTC.

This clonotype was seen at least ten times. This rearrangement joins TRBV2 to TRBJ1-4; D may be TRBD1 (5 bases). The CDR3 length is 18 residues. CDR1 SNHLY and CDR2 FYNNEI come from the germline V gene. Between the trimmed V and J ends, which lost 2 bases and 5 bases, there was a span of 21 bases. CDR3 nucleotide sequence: TGTGCCAGCAGTGAATCCAGGGCCTTTACGCAAAGGAATGAAAAACTGTTTTTT. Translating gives CASSESRAFTQRNEKLFF.

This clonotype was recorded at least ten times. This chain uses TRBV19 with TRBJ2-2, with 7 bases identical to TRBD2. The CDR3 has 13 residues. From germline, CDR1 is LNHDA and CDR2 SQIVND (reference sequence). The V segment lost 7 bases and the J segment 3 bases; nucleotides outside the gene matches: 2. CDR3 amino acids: CASMGGDTGELFF. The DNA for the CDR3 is TGTGCCAGTATGGGAGGGGACACCGGGGAGCTGTTTTTT.

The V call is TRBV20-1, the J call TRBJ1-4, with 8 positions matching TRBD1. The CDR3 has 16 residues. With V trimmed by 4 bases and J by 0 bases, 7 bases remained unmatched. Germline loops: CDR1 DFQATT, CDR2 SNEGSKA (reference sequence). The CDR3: CSAISGTGATNEKLFF. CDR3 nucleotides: TGCAGTGCTATATCCGGGACAGGAGCAACTAATGAAAAACTGTTTTTT.

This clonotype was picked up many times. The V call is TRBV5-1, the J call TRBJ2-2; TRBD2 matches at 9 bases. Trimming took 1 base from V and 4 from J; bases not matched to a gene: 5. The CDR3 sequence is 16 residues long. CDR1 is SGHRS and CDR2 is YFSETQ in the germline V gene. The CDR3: CASSLMETSGTGELFF. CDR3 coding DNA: TGCGCCAGCAGCTTGATGGAGACTAGCGGCACCGGGGAGCTGTTTTTT.

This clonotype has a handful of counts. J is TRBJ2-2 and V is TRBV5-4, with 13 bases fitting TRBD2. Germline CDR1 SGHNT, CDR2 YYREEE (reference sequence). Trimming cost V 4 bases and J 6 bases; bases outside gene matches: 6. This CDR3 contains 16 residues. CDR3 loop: CASSTGTSGEAGELFF. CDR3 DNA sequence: TGTGCCAGCAGCACAGGGACTAGCGGGGAGGCCGGGGAGCTGTTTTTT.

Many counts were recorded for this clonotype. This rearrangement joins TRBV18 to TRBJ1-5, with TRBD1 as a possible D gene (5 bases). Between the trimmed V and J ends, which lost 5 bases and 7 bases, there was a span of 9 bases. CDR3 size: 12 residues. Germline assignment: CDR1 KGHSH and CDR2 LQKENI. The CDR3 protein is CASSRWDQPQHF. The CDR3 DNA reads TGTGCCAGCTCAAGGTGGGACCAGCCCCAGCATTTT.